This is a list of T cell receptor beta chains from one sample in a study of blood T cell repertoires in COVID-19. Generated by immunoSEQ multiplex PCR, the TCRdb table keeps only in-frame clones and is missing some. Among around 250,000 clones listed, around 88% were seen once. Source material: PBMCs or T cells enriched from blood (not recorded which). These receptors were collected from a woman aged 25 to 39 who had recovered from COVID-19. Each CDR3 is given with its conserved first and last residue. A D gene is named only where the DNA matches it firmly. Clone size is shown for a subset of rows, as once, few, many or a class of expanded clone.

D gene	clone size	V gene	J gene	CDR3 protein	CDR3 DNA
NA	NA	TRBV30	TRBJ1-1	CAWRIQGARRTEAFF	TGTGCCTGGAGGATACAGGGAGCTAGGCGCACTGAAGCTTTCTTT
NA	NA	TRBV9	TRBJ1-1	CASSALGVGGTEAFF	TGTGCCAGCAGCGCCCTCGGGGTTGGTGGAACTGAAGCTTTCTTT
TRBD1	NA	TRBV3-1/TRBV3-2	TRBJ1-2	CASSQGWPGGASSYGYTF	TGTGCCAGCAGCCAAGGATGGCCAGGGGGCGCGTCTTCCTATGGCTACACCTTC
NA	NA	TRBV3-1/TRBV3-2	TRBJ2-1	CASRGGGNEQFF	TGTGCCAGCCGGGGAGGCGGGAATGAGCAGTTCTTC
NA	NA	TRBV5-5	TRBJ1-1	CASSWEGLNTEAFF	TGTGCCAGCAGCTGGGAGGGGTTGAACACTGAAGCTTTCTTT
NA	once	TRBV5-4	TRBJ1-2	CASREIGANYGYTF	TGTGCCAGCAGAGAGATCGGAGCCAACTATGGCTACACCTTC
TRBD2	NA	TRBV6-5	TRBJ2-5	CASIAGLAQETQYF	TGTGCCAGCATCGCCGGACTAGCTCAAGAGACCCAGTACTTC
TRBD1	NA	TRBV19	TRBJ1-2	CASSTGQVTYGYTF	TGTGCCAGTAGTACGGGACAGGTCACCTATGGCTACACCTTC
NA	NA	TRBV18	TRBJ1-4	CASSPPLGEKLFF	TGTGCCAGCTCACCACCGCTTGGCGAAAAACTGTTTTTT
NA	few	TRBV4-3	TRBJ2-2	CASSQDAKKTINTGELFF	TGCGCCAGCAGCCAAGATGCTAAAAAGACAATAAACACCGGGGAGCTGTTTTTT
NA	NA	TRBV5-6	TRBJ2-1	CASSFIGGNEQFF	TGTGCCAGCAGCTTCATTGGCGGCAATGAGCAGTTCTTC
NA	NA	TRBV7-2	TRBJ1-2	CASSSGTPLRGYTF	TGTGCCAGCAGCTCGGGGACTCCGCTGAGGGGCTACACCTTC
TRBD2	once	TRBV11-2	TRBJ2-3	CASSLEVGLAGTQYF	TGTGCCAGCAGCTTAGAGGTGGGACTAGCGGGTACGCAGTATTTT
NA	NA	TRBV27	TRBJ1-2	CASSFRPPTGEFDYGYTF	TGTGCCAGCAGTTTCCGGCCTCCGACAGGTGAATTTGACTATGGCTACACCTTC
TRBD1	NA	TRBV19	TRBJ1-2	CASSISQGTNGYTF	TGTGCCAGTAGTATTTCACAGGGGACGAATGGCTACACCTTC
NA	NA	TRBV5-1	TRBJ1-1	CASSLRAQNTEAFF	TGCGCCAGCAGCCTGAGGGCCCAGAACACTGAAGCTTTCTTT
TRBD2	NA	TRBV28	TRBJ2-7	CASRRGYEQYF	TGTGCCAGCAGGCGGGGGTACGAGCAGTACTTC
NA	NA	TRBV6-1	TRBJ1-2	CASSERGLRGYTF	TGTGCCAGCAGTGAAAGGGGCCTCAGAGGCTACACCTTC
NA	once	TRBV7-2	TRBJ2-1	CASSPGRDSYNEQFF	TGTGCCAGCAGCCCGGGTAGAGACAGCTACAATGAGCAGTTCTTC
TRBD1	NA	TRBV7-6	TRBJ1-4	CASSSETGGSPNEKLFF	TGTGCCAGCAGCTCAGAAACAGGGGGAAGCCCTAATGAAAAACTGTTTTTT
TRBD1	NA	TRBV6-5	TRBJ1-1	CASSRGQGSAEAFF	TGTGCCAGCAGTCGCGGACAGGGGTCGGCTGAAGCTTTCTTT
NA	NA	TRBV7-2	TRBJ1-5	CASSLFEAESQPQHF	TGTGCCAGCAGCTTATTCGAGGCAGAATCTCAGCCCCAGCATTTT
TRBD2	NA	TRBV5-4	TRBJ2-2	CASSLGASGRKAGELFF	TGTGCCAGCAGCTTGGGTGCTAGCGGGAGGAAAGCCGGGGAGCTGTTTTTT
TRBD1	NA	TRBV28	TRBJ2-3	CASSNGQGLYTDTQYF	TGTGCCAGCAGTAACGGACAGGGGCTTTACACAGATACGCAGTATTTT
TRBD1	NA	TRBV18	TRBJ1-1	CASSLGRTGMNTEAFF	TGTGCCAGCTCCCTCGGCCGGACAGGCATGAACACTGAAGCTTTCTTT
TRBD2	NA	TRBV19	TRBJ2-3	CATAGLAGSTDTQYF	TGTGCCACCGCAGGACTAGCGGGTAGCACAGATACGCAGTATTTT
NA	NA	TRBV6-5	TRBJ1-2	CASRPPAGYGYTF	TGTGCCAGCCGCCCTCCAGCGGGCTATGGCTACACCTTC
TRBD2	NA	TRBV10-3	TRBJ2-7	CAIRQGLAGVNEQYF	TGTGCCATCAGACAGGGACTAGCGGGAGTTAACGAGCAGTACTTC
TRBD2	NA	TRBV29-1	TRBJ2-1	CSVLAGYNEQFF	TGCAGCGTTCTAGCGGGCTACAATGAGCAGTTCTTC
TRBD1	NA	TRBV10-3	TRBJ1-1	CAISEGQGNTEAFF	TGTGCCATCAGTGAGGGACAGGGGAACACTGAAGCTTTCTTT